Below are 11 T cell receptor beta chains sequenced from a single sample in a study of T cells in Graves' hyperthyroidism and ophthalmopathy. RNA transcripts provided the source from which TCR beta CDR3 regions were amplified. A set of HTBI primers served as the primers for a first-round RT-PCR of the TCR CDR3. MiXCR, run by TCRdb on the multiplex PCR reads, gives a single entry per CDR3 protein. The data contain approximately 600,000 distinct CDR3 sequences, around 20% of them singletons. The sequenced sample consisted of blood. Every receptor here comes from a man in his thirties or forties with Graves' ophthalmopathy.

A note on this clonotype: This may be a read error: a much more frequent sequence differs by one nucleotide. The chain recombines TRBV12-3 or TRBV12-4 with TRBJ1-2, with 8 positions matching TRBD1. The CDR3 has 17 residues. CDR3 sequence (DNA): TGTACCAGCAGTTTATCTGCACCGACAGGGGAGGGGTATGGCTACACCTTC. It is translated as CTSSLSAPTGEGYGYTF.

This clonotype has a handful of counts. The junction shows a germline mismatch at one end, possibly a read error. The V call is TRBV6-1, the J call TRBJ2-1; 13 bases map to TRBD2. CDR3 size: 16 residues. Germline CDR1 MNHNS, CDR2 SASEGT. The CDR3 DNA follows: TGTGCCAGCACACTAGCGGGAGGGGCCTCCTACGATGAGCAGTTCTTC. Translation: CASTLAGGASYDEQFF.

This clonotype came up many times. This chain uses TRBV28 with TRBJ1-6, with D tentatively TRBD1 (6 bases). With 6 bases removed from V and 10 bases from J, the gap between germline ends came to 19 bases. Per the germline V gene, CDR1 is MDHEN and CDR2 is SYDVKM. This CDR3 has 15 residues. The CDR3, as DNA: TGTGCCAGCAGCCGAAATACAGGGTCCGGATCACCCCTCCACTTT. The encoded protein is CASSRNTGSGSPLHF.

The V gene is TRBV28, the J gene TRBJ1-6; D gene unclear. The germline CDR1 and CDR2 sequences are MDHEN and SYDVKM. This CDR3 comprises 13 residues. Trimming stripped 1 base from V and 7 bases from J, with 5 bases between. This CDR3 reads CASSLSWNSPLHF. The CDR3 DNA reads as TGTGCCAGCAGTTTATCTTGGAATTCACCCCTCCACTTT.

This clonotype has a handful of counts. The V call is TRBV28, the J call TRBJ2-1; D is uncertain. This CDR3 is 14 amino acids long. The germline V and J ends were trimmed by 6 bases and 0 bases, with 9 bases remaining between them. CDR1 and CDR2 from the germline V gene are MDHEN and SYDVKM. The CDR3 coding sequence is TGTGCCAGCAGCCTTTCCCCCTCCTACAATGAGCAGTTCTTC. Translation gives CASSLSPSYNEQFF.

The chain employs TRBV20-1 and TRBJ2-5, with 7 nucleotides matching TRBD2. Germline V gene sequence: CDR1 DFQATT, CDR2 SNEGSKA (reference sequence). CDR3 size: 17 residues. V lost 1 base, J lost 5 bases, and 16 bases stayed unmatched. DNA of the CDR3: TGCAGTGCTAGAGGCGGCTTGTTCCGCGGGAGAGGGGAGACCCAGTACTTC. Protein: CSARGGLFRGRGETQYF.

This clonotype was detected only a few times. V gene TRBV5-6 combines with J gene TRBJ2-7; tentative D call: TRBD1 (6 bases). CDR1 is SGHDT and CDR2 is YYEEEE in the germline V gene. This CDR3 has 17 residues. V lost 1 base and J lost 0, with 17 bases in between. This CDR3 is CASSLQPGHRNSYEQYF. DNA for the CDR3: TGTGCCAGCAGCTTGCAACCGGGACACAGAAACTCCTACGAGCAGTACTTC. Variable domain in full (rest from reference TRBV5-6 and TRBJ2-7): DAGVTQSPTHLIKTRGQQVTLRCSPKSGHDTVSWYQQALGQGPQFIFQYYEEEERQRGNFPDRFSGHQFPNYSSELNVNALLLGDSALYLCASSLQPGHRNSYEQYFGPGTRLTVT.

This clonotype was detected ten times or more. V gene TRBV30 combines with J gene TRBJ2-5; 8 bases agree with TRBD2. The CDR3 has 13 residues. The trim removed 4 bases at V and 5 bases at J, leaving 6 bases unmatched. Germline loops: CDR1 GTSNPN, CDR2 SVGIG (reference sequence). The CDR3 region has the DNA TGTGCCTGGAACCGGGGGGGTGAGGAGACCCAGTACTTC. Protein: CAWNRGGEETQYF.

The rearrangement joins TRBV7-8 to TRBJ2-6; no reliable D call. From germline, CDR1 is SGHVS and CDR2 FQNEAQ. Trimming took off 2 bases at V and 0 bases at J, with 11 bases between the two ends. CDR3 length: 17 residues. The CDR3 protein is CASSLKLQYSGANVLTF. In DNA form, the CDR3 reads TGTGCCAGCAGCTTAAAACTTCAATACTCTGGGGCCAACGTCCTGACTTTC.

The chain combines TRBV18 with TRBJ2-1, with TRBD2 identical over 10 bases. V lost 4 bases, J lost 6 bases, and 6 bases stayed unmatched. Per the germline V gene, CDR1 is KGHSH and CDR2 is LQKENI. This CDR3 contains 15 residues. CDR3 sequence (DNA): TGTGCCAGCTCACTCGGGACTAGCGTGGTCAATGAGCAGTTCTTC. Translated, it gives CASSLGTSVVNEQFF.

The V and J genes are TRBV6-1 and TRBJ2-1; D might be TRBD2 (5 bases). Trimming removed 5 bases at V and 6 bases at J, with 14 bases between. CDR1 and CDR2 (germline): MNHNS, SASEGT. CDR3 length: 14 residues. The CDR3 coding sequence is TGTGCCAGCAGTCCTTTTTCGGGATCCAATGAGCAGTTCTTC. It yields the protein CASSPFSGSNEQFF.